The clone carrying this TCR beta chain was detected ten times or more. Its antigen is not identified. An end of the junction differs from the germline gene, which may be a read error. The source of the sample is a study of T cells in Graves' hyperthyroidism and ophthalmopathy. Study-wide results and limits: A model of 13 V-J pairs discriminated ophthalmopathy from stable hyperthyroidism.

The CDR3 regions of TCR beta were amplified from RNA transcripts. RT-PCR in the first round (using the HTBI primer set) targeted the TCR CDR3. TCRdb recomputed calls from the multiplex PCR reads with MiXCR, one row per CDR3 protein. The table includes approximately 330,000 distinct CDR3 sequences, approximately 15% detected once. There are 11 residues in the CDR3. This clonotype was obtained from a woman in her thirties or forties with Graves' ophthalmopathy. The chain has TRBV12-3 or TRBV12-4 and TRBJ1-2; possible D gene TRBD1, 5 bases. Sequencing used blood. CDR3 residues: CASSGGLRVAF. In nucleotides, the CDR3 is TGTGCCAGCAGTGGGGGACTTCGGGTTGCCTTC.